The 16 T cell receptor beta chains reported below all come from one sample, sequenced in a study of identical twins. In TCRdb, the 5' RACE reads were re-called with MiXCR into one record per CDR3 protein. The sample gives 520,000 or so distinct CDR3 sequences, 22% of which show up once; about 0.91% is in the top ten. These records were also assigned to another study, of T cells expressing NK-cell markers.

The material sequenced was CD4+ T cells sorted from blood. The source of these receptors is a woman aged 18-29 years in good health.

For this clonotype: A junction end diverges from the germline sequence, so it may reflect a read error. V gene TRBV20-1 combines with J gene TRBJ2-1; D not certain. Germline V CDR1 and CDR2: DFQATT, SNEGSKA (reference sequence). CDR3 length equals 12 residues. CDR3 loop: CSASSPPNEQIF. CDR3 in DNA: TGCAGTGCCTCTTCCCCCCCAAATGAGCAGATCTTC.

CDR3 DNA sequence: TGTGCCAGCAGTCGTAGCGGGGGATCAGATACGCAGTATTTT. This gives the protein CASSRSGGSDTQYF. The rearrangement uses TRBV12-3 or TRBV12-4 and TRBJ2-3; 9 bases are a match to TRBD2. V lost 5 bases and J lost 4; bases outside the gene matches: 4. This CDR3 has 14 residues.

This clonotype has only a few counts. Relative to the germline gene, one junction end is altered; a read error may explain this. CDR3 DNA sequence: TGTGCCAGCAGCCCGGACAGGGCTGAAGCTTTCTTT. Translation gives CASSPDRAEAFF. The gene calls are TRBV5-1 and TRBJ1-1; 8 positions match TRBD1. The CDR3 totals 12 residues. CDR1 is SGHRS, CDR2 YFSETQ, per germline.

The chain uses TRBV20-1 and TRBJ2-1; tentatively, D is TRBD1 (5 bases). V lost 1 base and J lost 0, with 10 bases in between. Germline CDR1 is DFQATT and CDR2 is SNEGSKA (reference sequence). The CDR3 is 15 residues long. DNA for the CDR3: TGCAGTGCTAGAGGACAGTTGAGCTCCTACAATGAGCAGTTCTTC. It translates to CSARGQLSSYNEQFF.

The rearrangement joins TRBV12-3 or TRBV12-4 to TRBJ2-7; possible D gene TRBD1, 6 bases. V dropped 5 bases and J dropped 3 bases, with 20 bases sitting between them. This CDR3 is built from 16 residues. CDR3 in amino acids: CASSPYRTAQYYEQYF. In DNA, the CDR3 is TGTGCCAGCAGTCCTTACAGGACAGCTCAATACTACGAGCAGTACTTC.

The V and J genes are TRBV7-6 and TRBJ2-5; D may correspond to TRBD1 or TRBD2 (5 bases each). CDR3 length equals 15 residues. Trimming removed 0 bases from V and 3 bases from J, with 11 bases in between. CDR1 SGHVS and CDR2 FNYEAQ come from the germline V gene. The CDR3 loop reads CASSLAEGRKETQYF. CDR3 sequence (DNA): TGTGCCAGCAGCTTAGCCGAGGGACGGAAAGAGACCCAGTACTTC. The full variable domain, in which reference TRBV7-6 and TRBJ2-5 provide the parts outside the CDR3, is GAGVSQSPRYKVTKRGQDVALRCDPISGHVSLYWYRQALGQGPEFLTYFNYEAQQDKSGLPNDRFSAERPEGSISTLTIQRTEQRDSAMYRCASSLAEGRKETQYFGPGTRLLVL.

Only a few counts were recorded for this clonotype. The CDR3 carries no conserved terminal phenylalanine or tryptophan, so it likely arises from a read error. The gene calls are TRBV30 and TRBJ1-5, with 7 positions matching TRBD1. The CDR3 consists of 14 residues. CDR1 and CDR2 (germline): GTSNPN, SVGIG (reference sequence). Germline trimming cut 0 bases from V and 4 bases from J; bases unmatched to any gene: 3. The DNA for the CDR3 is TGTGCCTGGAGTGTATTACAGGGGAATCAGCCCCAGCATTTA. It codes for CAWSVLQGNQPQHL.

The sample holds a few counts of this clonotype. The gene calls are TRBV4-3 and TRBJ2-7; no definite D call. Germline V lookup: CDR1 LGHNA, CDR2 YSLEER. With 3 bases removed from V and 2 bases from J, the gap between germline ends came to 11 bases. CDR3 length: 14 residues. CDR3 region: CASSHQVGTYEQYF. In nucleotides, the CDR3 is TGCGCCAGCAGCCACCAGGTTGGGACCTACGAGCAGTACTTC.

This clonotype was seen only a few times. CDR3 loop: CASRRMTSELQETQYF. As DNA, the CDR3 is TGTGCCAGCAGGCGGATGACTAGCGAGTTGCAAGAGACCCAGTACTTC. This chain connects TRBV7-9 to TRBJ2-5; 8 bases map to TRBD2. There are 16 residues in the CDR3. Germline CDR1 SEHNR, CDR2 FQNEAQ (reference sequence). Trimming took 6 bases from V and 2 from J; bases not matched to a gene: 11.

V and J are TRBV11-2 and TRBJ2-3, with TRBD2 as a possible D gene (6 bases). This CDR3 spans 14 amino acids. V was cut by 0 bases and J by 8 bases, with 12 bases left in between. Germline values: CDR1 SGHAT, CDR2 FQNNGV. The CDR3 reads CASSLDRDFSTQYF. DNA for the CDR3: TGTGCCAGCAGCTTAGACAGGGACTTCAGTACGCAGTATTTT.

There are a few counts of this clonotype. The gene calls are TRBV7-8 and TRBJ2-3, with TRBD2 matching 14 bases. V dropped 2 bases and J dropped 2; count of bases not matched to a gene: 3. Germline V gene lookup returns CDR1 SGHVS and CDR2 FQNEAQ. CDR3 length equals 17 residues. CDR3 in amino acids: CASSLRTSGRITDTQYF. CDR3 DNA sequence: TGTGCCAGCAGCTTACGGACTAGCGGGAGGATCACAGATACGCAGTATTTT. The full variable domain, with the rest looked up from reference TRBV7-8 and TRBJ2-3, is GAGVSQSPRYKVAKRGQDVALRCDPISGHVSLFWYQQALGQGPEFLTYFQNEAQLDKSGLPSDRFFAERPEGSVSTLKIQRTQQEDSAVYLCASSLRTSGRITDTQYFGPGTRLTVL.

This clonotype was seen only once. This chain uses TRBV5-6 with TRBJ2-3, with D unclear. The CDR3 runs to 14 residues. Trimming took off 1 base at V and 2 bases at J, with 8 bases between the two ends. Per germline, CDR1 SGHDT and CDR2 YYEEEE. The CDR3 nucleotides are TGTGCCAGCAGCTTGATAGGCCCCACAGATACGCAGTATTTT. Its protein is CASSLIGPTDTQYF.

This clonotype was detected a few times. The chain is built from TRBV9 and TRBJ2-7, with D possibly called TRBD1 or TRBD2 (5 bases each). The CDR3 runs to 16 residues. Germline V gene data show CDR1 as SGDLS and CDR2 as YYNGEE. The V gene lost 4 bases and the J gene lost 5 bases, with 22 bases spanning the gap. CDR3 sequence reads: CASSPMVGDPGNEQYF. In nucleotides, the CDR3 is TGTGCCAGCAGCCCCATGGTAGGGGACCCAGGGAACGAGCAGTACTTC.

The chain uses TRBV3-1 and TRBJ2-7, with no clear D. Trimming pared 2 bases from V and 1 base from J, leaving 9 bases between. CDR1 is LGHDT and CDR2 is YNNKEL in the germline V gene (reference sequence). The CDR3 is 14 residues long. Here the CDR3 DNA reads TGTGCCAGCAGCCAAACGAGCGTGTCCTACGAGCAGTACTTC. Protein sequence: CASSQTSVSYEQYF.

This chain joins TRBV12-3 or TRBV12-4 and TRBJ1-2; D is unresolved. This CDR3 spans 14 amino acids. V lost 2 bases to trimming and J lost 3 bases, with 10 bases between them. The CDR3 sequence is CASSLREKDYGYTF. The CDR3 nucleotides read TGTGCCAGCAGTTTAAGGGAAAAGGACTATGGCTACACCTTC.

V usage is TRBV7-9 and J usage is TRBJ2-7; either TRBD1 or TRBD2 may supply D (5 bases each). V lost 5 bases to trimming and J lost 1 base, with 12 bases between them. CDR1 is SEHNR, CDR2 FQNEAQ, per germline (reference sequence). The length of the CDR3 is 14 residues. The CDR3 loop is CASSAGARSYEQYF. Written as DNA, the CDR3 is TGTGCCAGCAGCGCCGGGGCGCGGTCCTACGAGCAGTACTTC.